A selection of T cell receptor beta chains follows, all from one sample in a study of T cells expressing NK-cell markers. No DNA is given; TCRdb re-called the 5' RACE reads and lists each CDR3 protein once. Listed are about 550,000 distinct CDR3 sequences; roughly 3.5% falls within the top ten. Sequenced: blood T cells: a sorted CD56 or NKG2C T cell subset, CD4+ or CD8+ T cells, or bulk PBMC T cells (not recorded which). Every receptor here comes from a man younger than 30 in good health. CDR3s include the opening cysteine and the closing phenylalanine or tryptophan.

V	J	CDR3
TRBV2	TRBJ2-3	CASGGHYSTDTQYF
TRBV4-2	TRBJ2-7	CASSQASAYEQYF
TRBV18	TRBJ2-3	CASSPPMPDTQYF
TRBV7-2	TRBJ2-2	CASSSETITGELFF
TRBV5-1	TRBJ1-2	CASSLGGEDYGYTF
TRBV9	TRBJ2-7	CASSPGGTHQHEQYF
TRBV5-1	TRBJ1-2	CASSLNDGSYGYTF
TRBV7-3	TRBJ2-2	CASSQTSALNTGELFF
TRBV11-2	TRBJ1-1	CASSSGGRRAFF
TRBV10-3	TRBJ2-1	CAISEPDRVGTNEQFF
TRBV9	TRBJ1-3	CASSAPPGPSGNTIYF